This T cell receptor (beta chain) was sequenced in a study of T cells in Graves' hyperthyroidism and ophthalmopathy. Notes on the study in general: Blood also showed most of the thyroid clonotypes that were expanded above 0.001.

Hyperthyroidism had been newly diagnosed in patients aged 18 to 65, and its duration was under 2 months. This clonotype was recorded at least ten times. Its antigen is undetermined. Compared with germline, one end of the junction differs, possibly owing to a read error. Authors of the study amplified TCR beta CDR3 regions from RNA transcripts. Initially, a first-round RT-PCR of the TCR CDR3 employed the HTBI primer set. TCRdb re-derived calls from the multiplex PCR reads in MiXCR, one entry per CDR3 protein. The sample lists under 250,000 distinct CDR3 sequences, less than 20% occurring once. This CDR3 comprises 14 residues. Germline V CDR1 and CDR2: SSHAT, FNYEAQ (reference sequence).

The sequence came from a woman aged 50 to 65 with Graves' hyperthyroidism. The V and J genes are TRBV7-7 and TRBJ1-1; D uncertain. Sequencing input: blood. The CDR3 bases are TGTGCTAGCAGCCCCCTGCAGCAGAACACTGAAGCTTTCTTT. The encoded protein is CASSPLQQNTEAFF.